The sequence of this T cell receptor (beta chain) was determined in a study of glioma-infiltrating T cells. General observations from the study: Only very few CDR3 sequences appeared in both tissue and blood. Above-expected tissue-blood divergence occurred in all gliomas, most in low-grade ones.

Trimming shortened V by 6 bases and J by 0 bases, and 12 bases separated the two germline ends. The length of the CDR3 is 15 residues. Germline V CDR1 and CDR2: MNHNS, SASEGT. The iRepertoire nested amplicon-rescue multiplex PCR amplified TCR alpha and beta CDR3s from RNA. Tissue mRNA or PBMC total RNA, 100-400 ng, went into one-step reverse transcription and amplification. TCRdb ran MiXCR on the multiplex PCR reads and lists one entry per CDR3 protein. The sample has 110,000 or so distinct CDR3 sequences, less than 30% seen once. This clonotype was recorded at least ten times. Its antigen remains unidentified.

This clonotype was sampled from a human donor with low-grade glioma or glioblastoma, undergoing nonglioma brain surgery, or in good health (not recorded which). Sequenced material: glioma tissue, nonneoplastic brain tissue, or PBMCs (not recorded which). The chain combines TRBV6-1 with TRBJ1-3; D is unclear. The CDR3: CASRPRLYSGNTIYF. CDR3 in DNA: TGTGCCAGCAGACCCCGACTCTACTCTGGAAACACCATATATTTT.